This record looks at one T cell receptor (beta chain) sequence and its context. This entry is derived from a study of blood T cell repertoires in COVID-19. Study information: COVID-19 samples from acute and convalescent phases originated in the United States, Italy and Spain. T cells, B-cell-depleted T cells, or PBMCs supplied cDNA or gDNA.

Original processing methods: Estimation of nucleated cell counts relied on the amplification of reference gene primers. Produced via immunoSEQ multiplex PCR; TCRdb's table is partial and in-frame only. V and J calls and clone size follow that table, whereas D and trimming were derived from the DNA. Of roughly 150,000 clones detected, approximately 84% appear once; the ten largest clones hold under 3.5%. Enrolled during active infection, Seattle patients were then followed longitudinally. The CDR3 is 17 residues long. Germline V CDR1 and CDR2: KGHSH, LQKENI. The V gene end was trimmed by 2 bases and the J gene end by 0 bases; junction bases not matched to a gene: 7.

The receptor was derived from a woman over 75 with COVID-19, enrolled during active disease. This sequence joins TRBV18 and TRBJ2-3; 8 bases align to TRBD1. The sequencing sample was made of peripheral blood. The CDR3 protein is CASSPSRGPESTDTQYF. CDR3 bases: TGTGCCAGCTCACCAAGCAGGGGGCCCGAGAGCACAGATACGCAGTATTTT.